This TCR beta chain was identified during a study of blood T cell repertoires in COVID-19. Background on the study: Both acute and convalescent COVID-19 samples were obtained from the United States, Italy and Spain. In each case, the material was cDNA or gDNA derived from T cells, B-cell-depleted T cells, or PBMCs.

Per the original data handling: Estimation of nucleated cell counts was performed using reference gene primer amplification. Assay used: immunoSEQ multiplex PCR; TCRdb lists only in-frame clones, some missing. V, J and clone size derive from that table, while D and trimming were established from the DNA sequence. The sample consists of over 400,000 clones, 86% of them appearing once. This CDR3 region has 15 residues. With 3 bases clipped from V and 4 bases from J, the junction kept 8 bases outside the gene matches. In germline, CDR1 is SGHTS, CDR2 YDEGEE. The receptor's source is a woman aged 25 to 45 with active or convalescent COVID-19. Sequencing used peripheral blood. The gene calls are TRBV5-8 and TRBJ2-5; 8 positions match TRBD1. The CDR3 region has the DNA TGTGCCAGCAGCTCCGTCCGACAGGGGTCAGAGACCCAGTACTTC. It is translated as CASSSVRQGSETQYF.